These T cell receptor beta chains were read from a single sample in a study of CD8 T cells in Susac syndrome. TCRdb used MiXCR to reprocess the immunoSEQ multiplex PCR reads, holding one entry per CDR3 protein. The sample has around 100,000 distinct CDR3 sequences; 95% are singletons. The specimen sequenced was CD8+ T cells from PBMCs. These receptors were collected from a human donor with Susac syndrome. The conserved cysteine and the conserved F or W are not part of the CDR3 here. Each record gives: V gene, CDR3 protein.

TRBV11-2 ASSVVTSGATGELF
TRBV20-1 SARDGGLLQETQY
TRBV12-3/TRBV12-4 ASRGGGEETQY
TRBV12-3/TRBV12-4 AGGGNIQY
TRBV4-1 ASSQDPGAAYEQF
TRBV28 ASGGGRAPETQY
TRBV29-1 SVIGGDYGYT
TRBV14 ASSQDPGQGYYEQY
TRBV14 ASGYRGSYEQY
TRBV2 ASSEGVNEQF
TRBV28 ASSSGQGSYSNQPQH
TRBV6-5 ASSTHDEQY
TRBV9 ASSSSRASGENTGELF
TRBV5-1 ASKDGTTVNQMNTEAF
TRBV24-1 ATSRGGEQY
TRBV28 ASSYGTSGIGDTQY
TRBV9 ASSVGPSLQETQY
TRBV7-9 ASSLAPQALI
TRBV6-5 ASSPLSTGETQY
TRBV5-4 ASSTGLAGGQTDTQY
TRBV5-1 ASTHPSTDTQY
TRBV20-1 SATNLAELYEQY
TRBV9 ASSLTSVQETQY
TRBV7-9 ASNDGGRGGYT
TRBV20-1 SARDNGGGGYT
TRBV5-1 ASSRLTGMEETQY
TRBV14 ASSQTSGVPEQF
TRBV3-1 ASSQGAGFYEQY
TRBV20-1 SARGQTEITEAF
TRBV29-1 SVGGGDRLSYEQY
TRBV5-6 ASSWLGTGVSGANVLT
TRBV25-1 ASSEVRSSYNEQF
TRBV13 ASSSRAVYNEQF
TRBV20-1 SARGAGANVLT
TRBV12-3/TRBV12-4 ASSWSSGRLNEQY
TRBV9 ASSTSGSHNEQF
TRBV6-6 ASSYSAGGPTEAF
TRBV20-1 SASIQGNEQY
TRBV29-1 SAAQFYGYT
TRBV24-1 ATSDRTVGGYT
TRBV10-3 AISEGKSYNEQF
TRBV3-1 ASSVGGTRPYEQY
TRBV12-3/TRBV12-4 ASSPSGLAVGGEQF
TRBV7-9 ASSHPSGETQY
TRBV7-6 ASSQTRGKETQY
TRBV5-6 ASQSFNQPQH
TRBV29-1 SVEDRTNYGYT
TRBV5-4 ASSPSTRVDTQY
TRBV3-1 ASSQDRQSKF
TRBV5-1 ASSLGQQETQY
TRBV9 ASSVSGTDPYNEQF
TRBV5-4 ASSLEQRFMNTEAF
TRBV5-1 ASSLDGGLTQY
TRBV2 ASTADDYEQY
TRBV19 ASSSRDTLEETQY